This T cell receptor beta chain derives from a study of Ad26.COV2.S vaccination and SARS-CoV-2 variants. Overall study context: Intramuscularly, Ad26.COV2.S was given either once or twice, 56 days apart.

CDR1 and CDR2 from the germline V gene are SGDLS and YYNGEE. Trimming took 5 bases from V and 1 from J, leaving 9 bases between them. The CDR3 covers 13 residues. The study's findings and limits: Spike-specific TCR breadth in vaccine recipients exceeded that seen in placebo recipients.

Clones were read by immunoSEQ multiplex PCR, and TCRdb kept only the in-frame ones, dropping some. The repertoire holds fewer than 400,000 clones, with about 82% as singletons. Treatment defined: 19 received Ad26.COV2.S at low or high dose, single or two shots; about five received placebo; per-sample allocation not given. Sampling happened 63 days after the first vaccine or placebo injection. For this clone: Its matching antigen is unknown.

The sample in question was peripheral blood, obtained in a trial of Ad26.COV2.S vaccine versus placebo. This chain joins TRBV9 and TRBJ2-5, with D possibly called TRBD1 or TRBD2 (6 bases each). This TCR derives from a person between 18 and 60 years old who received the Ad26.COV2.S COVID-19 vaccine or a placebo. CDR3 nucleotides: TGTGCCAGCAGTCGGGGGCCCCAAGAGACCCAGTACTTC. Amino acid sequence: CASSRGPQETQYF.